This TCR beta chain appears in the sequencing data of a study of graft-versus-host responses after intestinal transplantation. Study background: Isolated intestinal, liver-intestinal, or multivisceral transplants were what recipients had. Recipients were all induced with anti-thymocyte globulin, then given tacrolimus and steroids for around three years.

Study-wide results and caveats: GvH clones were found in recipient marrow; some appeared first in ileum or blood. When patients had graft-donor T cell macrochimerism, their allografts held high graft-versus-host to host-versus-graft clonal ratios.

The CDR3 consists of 17 residues. Germline V gives CDR1 MGHDK, CDR2 SYGVNS. After removal of 3 bases from V and 0 bases from J, the junction contained 3 bases not matched to a gene. The table came from immunoSEQ multiplex PCR; TCRdb's copy has only in-frame clones and leaves some out. The table includes around 2,200 clones, over 60% detected once. As to this clone: Its antigen is unknown.

Graft specimens yielded both intraepithelial and lamina propria lymphocytes. The chain employs TRBV25-1 and TRBJ2-6, with 9 nucleotides matching TRBD1. The sequencing used ileum tissue, collected 18 days after transplant. This clonotype originated in a human patient who received an intestinal transplant, so some T cells may come from the graft donor. The CDR3 region is CASSDGQGRSGANVLTF. CDR3 bases: TGTGCCAGCAGTGACGGACAGGGGCGCTCTGGGGCCAACGTCCTGACTTTC. Variable domain in full (rest from reference TRBV25-1 and TRBJ2-6): EADIYQTPRYLVIGTGKKITLECSQTMGHDKMYWYQQDPGMELHLIHYSYGVNSTEKGDLSSESTVSRIRTEHFPLTLESARPSHTSQYLCASSDGQGRSGANVLTFGAGSRLTVL.